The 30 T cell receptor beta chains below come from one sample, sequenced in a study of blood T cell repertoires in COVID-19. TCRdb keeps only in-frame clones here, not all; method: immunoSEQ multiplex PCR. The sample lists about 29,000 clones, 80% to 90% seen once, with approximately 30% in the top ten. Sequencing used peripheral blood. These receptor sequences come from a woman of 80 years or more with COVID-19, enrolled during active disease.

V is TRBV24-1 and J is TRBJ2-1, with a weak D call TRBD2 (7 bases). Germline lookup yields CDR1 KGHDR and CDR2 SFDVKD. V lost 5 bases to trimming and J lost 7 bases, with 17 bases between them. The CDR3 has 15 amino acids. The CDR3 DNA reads TGTGCCACCAGTGTGGGCGGGGGCGTCTCTAATGAGCAGTTCTTC. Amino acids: CATSVGGGVSNEQFF.

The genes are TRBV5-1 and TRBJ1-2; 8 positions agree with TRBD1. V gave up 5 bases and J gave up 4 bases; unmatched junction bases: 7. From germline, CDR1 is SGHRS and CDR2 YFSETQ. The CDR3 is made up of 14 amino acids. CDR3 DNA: TGCGCCAGCAGTATCGACAGGGGTAGCTATGGCTACACCTTC. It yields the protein CASSIDRGSYGYTF.

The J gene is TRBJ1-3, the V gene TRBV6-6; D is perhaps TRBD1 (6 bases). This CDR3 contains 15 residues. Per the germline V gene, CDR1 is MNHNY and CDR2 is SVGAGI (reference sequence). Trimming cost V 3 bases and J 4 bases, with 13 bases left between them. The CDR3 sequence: CASSYITGRGNTIYF. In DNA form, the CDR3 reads TGTGCCAGCAGTTATATTACAGGGAGAGGAAACACCATATATTTT.

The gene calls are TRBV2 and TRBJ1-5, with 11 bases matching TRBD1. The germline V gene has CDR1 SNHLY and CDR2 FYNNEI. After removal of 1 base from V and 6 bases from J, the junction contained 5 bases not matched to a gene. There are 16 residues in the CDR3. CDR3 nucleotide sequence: TGTGCCAGCAGTGAAGGGCGGACAGGGGGCGGTCAGCCCCAGCATTTT. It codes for CASSEGRTGGGQPQHF.

The CDR3: CASKGSANTGELFF. DNA for the CDR3: TGTGCCAGTAAAGGGAGCGCGAACACCGGGGAGCTGTTTTTT. J is TRBJ2-2 and V is TRBV19; a possible D gene is TRBD2 (5 bases). Germline values: CDR1 LNHDA, CDR2 SQIVND (reference sequence). The CDR3 is 14 residues long. V was trimmed by 7 bases and J by 0 bases, leaving 9 bases between them.

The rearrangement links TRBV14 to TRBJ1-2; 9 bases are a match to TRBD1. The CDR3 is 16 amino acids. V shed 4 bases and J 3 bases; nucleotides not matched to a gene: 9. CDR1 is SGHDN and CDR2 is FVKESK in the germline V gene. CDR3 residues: CASSRIGTGSDYGYTF. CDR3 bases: TGTGCCAGCAGCCGGATAGGGACAGGGAGTGACTATGGCTACACCTTC.

The CDR3 here is CASSFRDRGSNTIYF. CDR3 nucleotides: TGTGCCAGCAGCTTCCGGGACAGGGGGTCAAACACCATATATTTT. The chain uses TRBV7-9 and TRBJ1-3, with 11 bases aligning to TRBD1. V shed 3 bases and J 6 bases; nucleotides not matched to a gene: 4. Germline assignment: CDR1 SEHNR and CDR2 FQNEAQ (reference sequence). This CDR3 comprises 15 residues.

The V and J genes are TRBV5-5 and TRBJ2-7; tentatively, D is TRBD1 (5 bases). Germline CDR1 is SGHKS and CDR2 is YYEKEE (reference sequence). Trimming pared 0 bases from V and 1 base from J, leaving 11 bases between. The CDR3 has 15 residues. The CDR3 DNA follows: TGTGCCAGCAGCTTGGGGTTACAGGTTTCCTACGAGCAGTACTTC. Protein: CASSLGLQVSYEQYF.

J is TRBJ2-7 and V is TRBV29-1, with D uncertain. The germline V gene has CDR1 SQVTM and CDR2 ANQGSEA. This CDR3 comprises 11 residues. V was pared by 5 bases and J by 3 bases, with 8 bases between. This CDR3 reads CSVFSVYEQYF. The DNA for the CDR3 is TGCAGCGTTTTCTCAGTCTACGAGCAGTACTTC.

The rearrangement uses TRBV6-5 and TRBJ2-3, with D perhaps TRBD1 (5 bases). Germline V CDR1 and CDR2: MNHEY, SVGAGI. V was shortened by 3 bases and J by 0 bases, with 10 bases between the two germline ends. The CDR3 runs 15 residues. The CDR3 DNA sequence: TGTGCCAGCAGTTATTCCCCAGGGAGCACAGATACGCAGTATTTT. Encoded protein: CASSYSPGSTDTQYF.

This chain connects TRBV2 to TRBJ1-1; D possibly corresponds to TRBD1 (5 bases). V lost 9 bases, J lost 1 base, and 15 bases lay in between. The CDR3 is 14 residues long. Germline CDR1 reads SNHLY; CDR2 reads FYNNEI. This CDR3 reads CARQVGGANTEAFF. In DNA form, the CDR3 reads TGTGCCAGACAGGTCGGGGGAGCGAACACTGAAGCTTTCTTT. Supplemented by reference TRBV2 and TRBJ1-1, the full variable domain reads EPEVTQTPSHQVTQMGQEVILRCVPISNHLYFYWYRQILGQKVEFLVSFYNNEISEKSEIFDDQFSVERPDGSNFTLKIRSTKLEDSAMYFCARQVGGANTEAFFGQGTRLTVV.

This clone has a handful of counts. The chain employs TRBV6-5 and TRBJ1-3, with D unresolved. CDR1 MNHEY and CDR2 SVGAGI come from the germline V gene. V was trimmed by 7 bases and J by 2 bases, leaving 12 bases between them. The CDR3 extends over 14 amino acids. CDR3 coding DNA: TGTGCCAGCAAATGGGCCGACGCTGGAAACACCATATATTTT. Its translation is CASKWADAGNTIYF.

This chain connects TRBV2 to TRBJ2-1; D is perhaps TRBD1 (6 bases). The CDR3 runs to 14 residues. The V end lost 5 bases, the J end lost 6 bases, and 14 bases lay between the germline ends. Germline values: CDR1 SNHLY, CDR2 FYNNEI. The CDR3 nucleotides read TGTGCCAGCAGTCTGGACAGATCCCTCAATGAGCAGTTCTTC. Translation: CASSLDRSLNEQFF.

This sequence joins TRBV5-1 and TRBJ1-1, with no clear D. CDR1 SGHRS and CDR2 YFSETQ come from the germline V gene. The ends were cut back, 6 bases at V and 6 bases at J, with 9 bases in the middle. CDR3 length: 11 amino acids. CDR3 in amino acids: CASKSGAEAFF. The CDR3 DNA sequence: TGCGCCAGCAAAAGCGGGGCTGAAGCTTTCTTT.

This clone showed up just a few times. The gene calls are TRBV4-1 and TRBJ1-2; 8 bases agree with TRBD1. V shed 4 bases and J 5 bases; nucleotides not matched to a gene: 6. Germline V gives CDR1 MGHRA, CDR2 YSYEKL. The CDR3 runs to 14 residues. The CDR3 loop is CASSPSGQGYGYTF. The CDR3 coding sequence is TGCGCCAGCAGCCCATCTGGACAGGGTTATGGCTACACCTTC.

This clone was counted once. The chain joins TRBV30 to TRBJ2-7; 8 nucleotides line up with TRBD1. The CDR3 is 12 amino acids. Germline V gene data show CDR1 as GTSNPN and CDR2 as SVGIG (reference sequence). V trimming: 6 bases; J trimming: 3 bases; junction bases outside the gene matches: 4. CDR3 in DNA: TGTGCCTGCAAAACAGGGGGCTACGAGCAGTACTTC. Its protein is CACKTGGYEQYF.

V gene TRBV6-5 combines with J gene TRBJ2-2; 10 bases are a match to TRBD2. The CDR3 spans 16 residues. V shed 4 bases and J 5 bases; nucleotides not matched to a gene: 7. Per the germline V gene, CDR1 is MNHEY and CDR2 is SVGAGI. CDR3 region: CASSFLAGAGTGELFF. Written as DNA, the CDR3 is TGTGCCAGCAGTTTTCTAGCGGGGGCGGGGACCGGGGAGCTGTTTTTT.

The CDR3 DNA is TGTGCCAGCAGCCAAGGCCTCGACAGGGGAAAGACCCAGTACTTC. The encoded protein is CASSQGLDRGKTQYF. J is TRBJ2-5 and V is TRBV3-1 (or the pseudogene TRBV3-2), with 8 bases aligning to TRBD1. Germline V gene sequence: CDR1 LGHDT, CDR2 YNNKEL (reference sequence). J gave up 6 bases and V 1 base, and 7 bases lay outside the gene matches. CDR3 length: 15 residues.

The CDR3 coding sequence is TGTGCCAGCATCGACCAGTCGGGGGGGGGTTGTGAGCAGTTCTTC. It encodes CASIDQSGGGCEQFF. This chain links TRBV21-1 with TRBJ2-1; the table gives TRBD2 as D, unverified against the DNA. TRBV21-1 is assigned pseudogene status. This CDR3 is built from 15 residues.

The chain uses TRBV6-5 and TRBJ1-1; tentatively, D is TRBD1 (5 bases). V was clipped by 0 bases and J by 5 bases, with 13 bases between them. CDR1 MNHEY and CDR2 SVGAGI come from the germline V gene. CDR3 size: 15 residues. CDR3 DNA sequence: TGTGCCAGCAGTTACTCGGGGCGATGGTCTACTGAAGCTTTCTTT. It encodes CASSYSGRWSTEAFF.

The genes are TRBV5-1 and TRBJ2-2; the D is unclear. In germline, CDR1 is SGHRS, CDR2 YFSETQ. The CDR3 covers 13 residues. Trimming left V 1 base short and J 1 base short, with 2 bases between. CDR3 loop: CASSLQNTGELFF. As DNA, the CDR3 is TGCGCCAGCAGCTTGCAGAACACCGGGGAGCTGTTTTTT.

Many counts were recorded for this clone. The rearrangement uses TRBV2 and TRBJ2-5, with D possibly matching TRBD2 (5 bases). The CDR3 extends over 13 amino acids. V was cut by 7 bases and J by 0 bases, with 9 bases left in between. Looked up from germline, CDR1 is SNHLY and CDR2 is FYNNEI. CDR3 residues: CASKRANQETQYF. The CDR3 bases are TGTGCCAGCAAGAGGGCCAACCAAGAGACCCAGTACTTC. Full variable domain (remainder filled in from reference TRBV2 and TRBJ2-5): EPEVTQTPSHQVTQMGQEVILRCVPISNHLYFYWYRQILGQKVEFLVSFYNNEISEKSEIFDDQFSVERPDGSNFTLKIRSTKLEDSAMYFCASKRANQETQYFGPGTRLLVL.

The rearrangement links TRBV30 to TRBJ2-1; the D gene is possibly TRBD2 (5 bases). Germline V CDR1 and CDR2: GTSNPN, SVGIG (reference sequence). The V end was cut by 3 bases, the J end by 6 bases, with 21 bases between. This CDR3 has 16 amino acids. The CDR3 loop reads CAWSLTLRGSGNEQFF. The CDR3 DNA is TGTGCCTGGAGCCTGACCCTCCGGGGTTCTGGCAATGAGCAGTTCTTC.

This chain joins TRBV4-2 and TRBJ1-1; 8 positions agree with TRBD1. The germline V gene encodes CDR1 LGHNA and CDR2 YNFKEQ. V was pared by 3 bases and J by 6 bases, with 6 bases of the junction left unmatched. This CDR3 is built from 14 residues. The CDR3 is CASSQDRDIPEAFF. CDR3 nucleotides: TGTGCCAGCAGCCAGGACAGGGATATACCTGAAGCTTTCTTT.

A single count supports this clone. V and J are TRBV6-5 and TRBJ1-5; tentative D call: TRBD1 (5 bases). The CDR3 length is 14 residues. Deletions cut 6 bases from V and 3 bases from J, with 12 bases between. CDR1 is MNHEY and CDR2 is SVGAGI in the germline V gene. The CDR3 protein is CASSYDRDNQPQHF. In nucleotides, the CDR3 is TGTGCCAGCAGCTATGACAGAGACAATCAGCCCCAGCATTTT.

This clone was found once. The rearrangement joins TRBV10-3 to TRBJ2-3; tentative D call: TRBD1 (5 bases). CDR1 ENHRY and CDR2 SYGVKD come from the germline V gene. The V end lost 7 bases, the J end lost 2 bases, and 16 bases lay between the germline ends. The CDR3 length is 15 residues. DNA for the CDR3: TGTGCCATCAAGACTTCTGGGGCTATCACAGATACGCAGTATTTT. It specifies CAIKTSGAITDTQYF.

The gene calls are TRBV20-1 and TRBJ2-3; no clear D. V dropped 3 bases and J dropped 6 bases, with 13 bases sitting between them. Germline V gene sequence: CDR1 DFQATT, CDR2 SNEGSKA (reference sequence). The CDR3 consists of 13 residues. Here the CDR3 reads CSASLASGDTQYF. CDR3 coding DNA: TGCAGTGCTAGTCTGGCTAGTGGGGATACGCAGTATTTT.

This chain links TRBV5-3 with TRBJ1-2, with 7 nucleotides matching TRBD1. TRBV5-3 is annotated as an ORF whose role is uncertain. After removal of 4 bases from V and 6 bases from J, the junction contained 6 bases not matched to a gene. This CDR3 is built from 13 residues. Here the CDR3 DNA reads TGTGCCAGAAGCCCAGACAGGGAGAATGGCTACACCTTC. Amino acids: CARSPDRENGYTF.

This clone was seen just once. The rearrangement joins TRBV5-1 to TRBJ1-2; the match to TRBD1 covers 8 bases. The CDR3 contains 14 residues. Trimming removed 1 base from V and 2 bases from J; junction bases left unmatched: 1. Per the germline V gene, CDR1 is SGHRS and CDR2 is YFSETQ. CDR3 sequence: CASSLSGGNYGYTF. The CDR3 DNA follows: TGCGCCAGCAGCTTGTCAGGGGGCAACTATGGCTACACCTTC.

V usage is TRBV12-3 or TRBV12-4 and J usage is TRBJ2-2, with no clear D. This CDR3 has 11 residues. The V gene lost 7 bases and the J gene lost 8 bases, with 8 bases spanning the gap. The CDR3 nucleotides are TGTGCCAGCACCGTGTATGGGGAGCTGTTTTTT. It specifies CASTVYGELFF.